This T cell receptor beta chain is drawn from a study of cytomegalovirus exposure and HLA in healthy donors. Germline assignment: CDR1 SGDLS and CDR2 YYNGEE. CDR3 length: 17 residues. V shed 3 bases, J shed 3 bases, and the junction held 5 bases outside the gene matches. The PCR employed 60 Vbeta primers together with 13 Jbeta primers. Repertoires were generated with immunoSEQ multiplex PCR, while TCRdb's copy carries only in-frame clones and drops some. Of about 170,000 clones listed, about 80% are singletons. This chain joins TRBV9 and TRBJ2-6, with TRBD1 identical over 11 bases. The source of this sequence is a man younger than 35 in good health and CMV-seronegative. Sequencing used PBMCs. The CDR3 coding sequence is TGTGCCAGCAGCGCCGGGACAGGGGGTATTGGGGCCAACGTCCTGACTTTC. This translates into CASSAGTGGIGANVLTF.